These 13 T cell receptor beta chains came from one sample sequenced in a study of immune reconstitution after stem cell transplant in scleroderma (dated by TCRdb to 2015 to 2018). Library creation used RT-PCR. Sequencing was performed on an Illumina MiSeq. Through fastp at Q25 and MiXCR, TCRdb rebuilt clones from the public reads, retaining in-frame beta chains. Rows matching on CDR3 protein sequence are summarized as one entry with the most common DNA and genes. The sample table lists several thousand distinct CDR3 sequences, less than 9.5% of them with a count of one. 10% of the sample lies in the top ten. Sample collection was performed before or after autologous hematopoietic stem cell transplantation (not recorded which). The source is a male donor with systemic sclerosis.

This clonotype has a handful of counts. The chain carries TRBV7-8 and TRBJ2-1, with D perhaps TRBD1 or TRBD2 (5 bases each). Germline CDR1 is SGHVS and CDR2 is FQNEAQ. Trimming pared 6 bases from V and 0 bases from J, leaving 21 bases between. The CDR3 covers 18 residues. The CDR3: CASRYQKGRISSYNEQFF. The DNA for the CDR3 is TGTGCCAGCAGATACCAGAAGGGACGGATCAGCTCCTACAATGAGCAGTTCTTC.

The CDR3 reads CSVNLGSLGYTF. CDR3 sequence (DNA): TGCAGCGTCAACCTGGGATCATTAGGCTACACCTTC. This sequence joins TRBV29-1 and TRBJ1-2, with unresolved D. V was trimmed by 6 bases and J by 8 bases, leaving 16 bases between them. The CDR3 has 12 amino acids. Germline V gene data show CDR1 as SQVTM and CDR2 as ANQGSEA.

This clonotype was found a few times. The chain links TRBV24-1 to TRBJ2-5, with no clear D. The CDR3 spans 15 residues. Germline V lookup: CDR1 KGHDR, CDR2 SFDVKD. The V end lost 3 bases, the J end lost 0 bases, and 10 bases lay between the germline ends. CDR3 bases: TGTGCCACCAGTGATGTAACAGAATACCAAGAGACCCAGTACTTC. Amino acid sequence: CATSDVTEYQETQYF.

CDR3 nucleotide sequence: TGTGCCAGCAGTTTAGCGGGGGGACACACAGATACGCAGTATTTT. It specifies CASSLAGGHTDTQYF. This chain joins TRBV12-3 or TRBV12-4 and TRBJ2-3; D may match TRBD1 or TRBD2 (6 bases each). This CDR3 has 15 amino acids. Trimming took off 0 bases at V and 2 bases at J, with 9 bases between the two ends.

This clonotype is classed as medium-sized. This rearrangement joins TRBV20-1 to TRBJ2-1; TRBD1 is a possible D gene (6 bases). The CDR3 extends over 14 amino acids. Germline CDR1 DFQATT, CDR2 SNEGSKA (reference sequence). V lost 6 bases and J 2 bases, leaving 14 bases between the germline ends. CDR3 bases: TGCAGTGCCCTCCTTCGGGACACCTACAATGAGCAGTTCTTC. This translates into CSALLRDTYNEQFF.

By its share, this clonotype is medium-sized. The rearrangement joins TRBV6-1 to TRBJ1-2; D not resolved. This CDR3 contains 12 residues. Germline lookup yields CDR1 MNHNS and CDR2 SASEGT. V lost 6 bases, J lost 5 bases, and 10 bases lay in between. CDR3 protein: CASRASLYGYTF. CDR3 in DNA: TGTGCCAGCAGGGCTAGTTTGTATGGCTACACCTTC.

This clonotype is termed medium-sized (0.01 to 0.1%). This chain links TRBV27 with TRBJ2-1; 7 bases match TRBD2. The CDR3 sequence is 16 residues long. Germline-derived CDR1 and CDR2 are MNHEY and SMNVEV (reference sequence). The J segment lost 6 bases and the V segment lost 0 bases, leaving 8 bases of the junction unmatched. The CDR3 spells CASSLSNGLVGNEQFF. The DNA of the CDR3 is TGTGCCAGCAGTTTATCGAACGGACTAGTAGGCAATGAGCAGTTCTTC.

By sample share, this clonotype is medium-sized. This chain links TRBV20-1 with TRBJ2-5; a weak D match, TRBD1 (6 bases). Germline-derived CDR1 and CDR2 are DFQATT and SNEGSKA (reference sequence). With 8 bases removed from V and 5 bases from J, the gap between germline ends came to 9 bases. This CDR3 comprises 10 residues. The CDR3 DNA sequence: TGCAGTTCCCAGGGGGAGACCCAGTACTTC. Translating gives CSSQGETQYF.

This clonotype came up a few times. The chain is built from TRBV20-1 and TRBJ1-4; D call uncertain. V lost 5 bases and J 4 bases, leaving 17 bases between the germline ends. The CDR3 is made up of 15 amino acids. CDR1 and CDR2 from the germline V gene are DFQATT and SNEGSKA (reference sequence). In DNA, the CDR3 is TGCAGTGCTGGACCCCCAGGACGGATTAATGAAAAACTGTTTTTT. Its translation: CSAGPPGRINEKLFF.

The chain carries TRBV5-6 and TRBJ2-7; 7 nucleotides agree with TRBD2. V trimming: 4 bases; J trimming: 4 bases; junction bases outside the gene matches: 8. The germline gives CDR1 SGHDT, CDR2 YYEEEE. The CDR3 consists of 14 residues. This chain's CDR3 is CASSKRGPEYEQYF. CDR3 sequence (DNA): TGTGCCAGCAGCAAGCGGGGCCCTGAATACGAGCAGTACTTC.

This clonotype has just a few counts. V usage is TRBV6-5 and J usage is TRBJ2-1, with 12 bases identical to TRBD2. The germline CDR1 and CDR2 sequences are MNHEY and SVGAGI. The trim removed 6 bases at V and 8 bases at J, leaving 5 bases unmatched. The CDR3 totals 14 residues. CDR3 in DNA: TGTGCCAGCAGAAGACTAGCGGGAGAACATGAGCAGTTCTTC. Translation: CASRRLAGEHEQFF.

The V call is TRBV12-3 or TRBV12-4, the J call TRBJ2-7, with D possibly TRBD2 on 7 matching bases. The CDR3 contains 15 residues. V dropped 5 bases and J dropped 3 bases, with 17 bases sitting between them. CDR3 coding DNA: TGTGCCAGCAGTCCAAGGGGGGGCTCCCTCTACGAGCAGTACTTC. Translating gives CASSPRGGSLYEQYF.

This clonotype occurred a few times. CDR3: CSGESGLAPYF. CDR3 coding DNA: TGCAGCGGAGAATCGGGACTGGCCCCCTACTTC. The chain is built from TRBV29-1 and TRBJ2-5, with D possibly TRBD2 on 6 matching bases. V was trimmed by 7 bases and J by 14 bases, leaving 20 bases between them. The CDR3 sequence is 11 residues long. Per the germline V gene, CDR1 is SQVTM and CDR2 is ANQGSEA.